A selection of T cell receptor beta chains follows, all from one sample in a study of T cell responses to AZD1222 COVID-19 vaccine. The assay was immunoSEQ multiplex PCR, and TCRdb's table has in-frame clones only and misses some. The sample shows about 120,000 clones, 80% to 90% of them seen only once. Here the sequenced sample was peripheral blood, taken on day 0 of AZD1222 vaccination. Receptors originate from an adult in good health. CDR3s include the opening cysteine and the closing phenylalanine or tryptophan. The D gene is left open where the match is weak. Expanded clones are given a class, and other clones once, few, many or no size at all.

clone_size: .
v_call: TRBV6-5
j_call: TRBJ2-7
d_call: .
cdr3_aa: CASSYGPGTGWEQYF
cdr3_nt: TGTGCCAGCAGTTACGGTCCGGGGACGGGATGGGAGCAGTACTTC

clone_size: .
v_call: TRBV2
j_call: TRBJ1-3
d_call: .
cdr3_aa: CASSSMDTIYF
cdr3_nt: TGTGCCAGCAGTTCTATGGACACCATATATTTT

clone_size: .
v_call: TRBV6-1
j_call: TRBJ1-5
d_call: .
cdr3_aa: CASSEAFQPQHF
cdr3_nt: TGTGCCAGCAGTGAAGCCTTTCAGCCCCAGCATTTT

clone_size: .
v_call: TRBV19
j_call: TRBJ1-6
d_call: TRBD1
cdr3_aa: CASREPLRGQGSPLHF
cdr3_nt: TGTGCCAGTAGGGAACCATTAAGGGGGCAAGGTTCACCCCTCCACTTT

clone_size: .
v_call: TRBV7-3
j_call: TRBJ1-1
d_call: TRBD1
cdr3_aa: CASSLSGGHTEAFF
cdr3_nt: TGTGCCAGCAGCTTATCAGGGGGGCACACTGAAGCTTTCTTT

clone_size: .
v_call: TRBV6-5
j_call: TRBJ1-2
d_call: .
cdr3_aa: CASRGVDSRMSYTF
cdr3_nt: TGTGCCAGCAGGGGCGTGGACAGTCGTATGAGCTACACCTTC

clone_size: .
v_call: TRBV5-4
j_call: TRBJ2-3
d_call: TRBD2
cdr3_aa: CASSLGRGGSTDTQYF
cdr3_nt: TGTGCCAGCAGCTTGGGACGCGGGGGTAGCACAGATACGCAGTATTTT

clone_size: .
v_call: TRBV7-9
j_call: TRBJ2-5
d_call: .
cdr3_aa: CASSIAGQETQYF
cdr3_nt: TGTGCCAGCAGTATCGCGGGTCAAGAGACCCAGTACTTC

clone_size: .
v_call: TRBV2
j_call: TRBJ2-7
d_call: .
cdr3_aa: CASSRAHSYEQYF
cdr3_nt: TGTGCCAGCAGCCGGGCCCACTCCTACGAGCAGTACTTC

clone_size: .
v_call: TRBV11-1
j_call: TRBJ2-2
d_call: .
cdr3_aa: CASSLRFGLNTGELFF
cdr3_nt: TGTGCCAGCAGCTTAAGGTTCGGACTCAACACCGGGGAGCTGTTTTTT

clone_size: once
v_call: TRBV9
j_call: TRBJ2-3
d_call: TRBD1
cdr3_aa: CASSVPQGARGDTQYF
cdr3_nt: TGTGCCAGCAGCGTGCCACAGGGGGCTCGGGGAGATACGCAGTATTTT

clone_size: .
v_call: TRBV28
j_call: TRBJ1-1
d_call: .
cdr3_aa: CASIVRGGTEAFF
cdr3_nt: TGTGCCAGCATCGTCAGGGGAGGGACTGAAGCTTTCTTT

clone_size: .
v_call: TRBV11-2
j_call: TRBJ2-3
d_call: .
cdr3_aa: CASSSGVRSTDTQYF
cdr3_nt: TGTGCCAGCAGTTCCGGGGTCAGGTCCACAGATACGCAGTATTTT

clone_size: .
v_call: TRBV6-6
j_call: TRBJ2-1
d_call: TRBD1
cdr3_aa: CASSYMGTVPYNEQFF
cdr3_nt: TGTGCCAGCAGTTACATGGGGACAGTCCCCTACAATGAGCAGTTCTTC

clone_size: once
v_call: TRBV7-2
j_call: TRBJ2-7
d_call: TRBD1
cdr3_aa: CASSLWDRTYEQYF
cdr3_nt: TGTGCCAGCAGCTTATGGGACAGGACCTACGAGCAGTACTTC

clone_size: .
v_call: TRBV7-2
j_call: TRBJ2-3
d_call: TRBD2
cdr3_aa: CASSFPLQREASTDTQYF
cdr3_nt: TGTGCCAGCAGCTTCCCCCTTCAGCGGGAGGCTTCCACAGATACGCAGTATTTT

clone_size: .
v_call: TRBV10-3
j_call: TRBJ1-1
d_call: .
cdr3_aa: CAIWEGLANTEAFF
cdr3_nt: TGTGCCATCTGGGAGGGGCTGGCGAACACTGAAGCTTTCTTT

clone_size: .
v_call: TRBV7-2
j_call: TRBJ2-4
d_call: .
cdr3_aa: CASSPEAQAKNIQYF
cdr3_nt: TGTGCCAGCAGCCCAGAAGCCCAAGCCAAAAACATTCAGTACTTC

clone_size: .
v_call: TRBV11-2
j_call: TRBJ2-3
d_call: TRBD2
cdr3_aa: CASSLGERGFTDTQYF
cdr3_nt: TGTGCCAGCAGCTTAGGGGAGCGGGGCTTTACAGATACGCAGTATTTT

clone_size: .
v_call: TRBV11-3
j_call: TRBJ2-7
d_call: .
cdr3_aa: CASSFPYEQYF
cdr3_nt: TGTGCCAGCAGCTTTCCTTACGAGCAGTACTTC

clone_size: .
v_call: TRBV7-8
j_call: TRBJ2-7
d_call: TRBD1
cdr3_aa: CASSLAHRGTYEQYF
cdr3_nt: TGTGCCAGCAGCTTAGCCCACAGGGGCACCTACGAGCAGTACTTC

clone_size: .
v_call: TRBV6-1
j_call: TRBJ2-3
d_call: .
cdr3_aa: CASSESLQSTTDTQYF
cdr3_nt: TGTGCCAGCAGTGAGAGTTTACAGTCAACCACAGATACGCAGTATTTT

clone_size: .
v_call: TRBV6-2/TRBV6-3
j_call: TRBJ2-2
d_call: TRBD1
cdr3_aa: CASSYSTGRANTGELFF
cdr3_nt: TGTGCCAGCAGTTACTCGACAGGGAGAGCGAACACCGGGGAGCTGTTTTTT

clone_size: .
v_call: TRBV5-6
j_call: TRBJ1-6
d_call: .
cdr3_aa: CASSLDGSGNSPLHF
cdr3_nt: TGTGCCAGCAGCTTGGATGGGTCAGGGAATTCACCCCTCCACTTT

clone_size: .
v_call: TRBV21-1
j_call: TRBJ2-7
d_call: .
cdr3_aa: CASSKVAPGLAYEQYF
cdr3_nt: TGTGCCAGCAGCAAAGTGGCCCCGGGACTGGCCTACGAGCAGTACTTC

clone_size: .
v_call: TRBV5-5
j_call: TRBJ2-7
d_call: .
cdr3_aa: CASSLAGAFSYEQYF
cdr3_nt: TGTGCCAGCAGCTTGGCCGGGGCTTTTTCCTACGAGCAGTACTTC

clone_size: .
v_call: TRBV5-4
j_call: TRBJ2-1
d_call: .
cdr3_aa: CASRWRGEPYNEQFF
cdr3_nt: TGTGCCAGCAGGTGGAGGGGCGAGCCCTACAATGAGCAGTTCTTC

clone_size: .
v_call: TRBV5-6
j_call: TRBJ2-1
d_call: .
cdr3_aa: CASSLELYNEQFF
cdr3_nt: TGTGCCAGCAGCTTGGAGCTTTACAATGAGCAGTTCTTC

clone_size: .
v_call: TRBV5-1
j_call: TRBJ2-5
d_call: .
cdr3_aa: CASSLADPSKTQYF
cdr3_nt: TGCGCCAGCAGCCTGGCGGACCCGTCGAAGACCCAGTACTTC

clone_size: .
v_call: TRBV21-1
j_call: TRBJ1-4
d_call: .
cdr3_aa: CASSKAQGSANEKLFF
cdr3_nt: TGTGCCAGCAGCAAAGCCCAGGGTAGCGCTAATGAAAAACTGTTTTTT

clone_size: .
v_call: TRBV28
j_call: TRBJ2-7
d_call: TRBD1
cdr3_aa: CASSATGTGTYEQYF
cdr3_nt: TGTGCCAGCAGTGCTACCGGGACAGGGACCTACGAGCAGTACTTC

clone_size: .
v_call: TRBV9
j_call: TRBJ1-1
d_call: .
cdr3_aa: CASSVGGTTEAFF
cdr3_nt: TGTGCCAGCAGCGTAGGGGGTACCACTGAAGCTTTCTTT

clone_size: .
v_call: TRBV27
j_call: TRBJ1-1
d_call: .
cdr3_aa: CASAPIPGTTNTEAFF
cdr3_nt: TGTGCCAGCGCGCCGATCCCAGGGACGACGAACACTGAAGCTTTCTTT

clone_size: .
v_call: TRBV9
j_call: TRBJ1-2
d_call: .
cdr3_aa: CASSVGPGSYGYTF
cdr3_nt: TGTGCCAGCAGCGTAGGCCCGGGCAGCTATGGCTACACCTTC

clone_size: once
v_call: TRBV4-3
j_call: TRBJ1-2
d_call: .
cdr3_aa: CASSPGSGGNNYGYTF
cdr3_nt: TGCGCCAGCAGCCCAGGTTCGGGAGGGAATAACTATGGCTACACCTTC

clone_size: .
v_call: TRBV6-4
j_call: TRBJ1-1
d_call: TRBD1
cdr3_aa: CASSVGTENTEAFF
cdr3_nt: TGTGCCAGCAGTGTCGGGACAGAGAACACTGAAGCTTTCTTT

clone_size: .
v_call: TRBV20-1
j_call: TRBJ1-5
d_call: .
cdr3_aa: CSVPRDRRKHF
cdr3_nt: TGCAGTGTCCCTCGGGACCGACGAAAGCATTTT

clone_size: .
v_call: TRBV9
j_call: TRBJ1-3
d_call: TRBD1
cdr3_aa: CASSVAGQGSGNTIYF
cdr3_nt: TGTGCCAGCAGCGTAGCGGGACAGGGGTCTGGAAACACCATATATTTT

clone_size: .
v_call: TRBV3-1/TRBV3-2
j_call: TRBJ1-2
d_call: .
cdr3_aa: CASSQAGTLYGYTF
cdr3_nt: TGTGCCAGCAGCCAGGCTGGGACACTTTATGGCTACACCTTC

clone_size: .
v_call: TRBV5-1
j_call: TRBJ2-3
d_call: .
cdr3_aa: CASSLAARGAPTDTQYF
cdr3_nt: TGCGCCAGCAGCTTGGCGGCCAGGGGAGCCCCCACAGATACGCAGTATTTT

clone_size: few
v_call: TRBV19
j_call: TRBJ1-6
d_call: .
cdr3_aa: CATTGGGRSPLHF
cdr3_nt: TGTGCCACGACTGGGGGTGGCCGTTCACCCCTCCACTTT

clone_size: many
v_call: TRBV3-1/TRBV3-2
j_call: TRBJ1-2
d_call: .
cdr3_aa: CASSQDLYGYTF
cdr3_nt: TGTGCCAGCAGCCAAGATCTTTATGGCTACACCTTC

clone_size: once
v_call: TRBV10-3
j_call: TRBJ1-2
d_call: .
cdr3_aa: CATWRTIDGYTF
cdr3_nt: TGTGCCACCTGGAGGACGATCGATGGCTACACCTTC

clone_size: .
v_call: TRBV28
j_call: TRBJ2-1
d_call: TRBD1
cdr3_aa: CASSFGGWTGVPLPSYNEQFF
cdr3_nt: TGTGCCAGCAGTTTCGGGGGATGGACAGGGGTCCCCCTCCCCTCCTACAATGAGCAGTTCTTC

clone_size: .
v_call: TRBV27
j_call: TRBJ2-7
d_call: TRBD2
cdr3_aa: CASRPSGGARYEQYF
cdr3_nt: TGTGCCAGCAGGCCAAGCGGGGGGGCTCGTTACGAGCAGTACTTC

clone_size: .
v_call: TRBV12-3/TRBV12-4
j_call: TRBJ1-2
d_call: .
cdr3_aa: CASSGQNGYTF
cdr3_nt: TGTGCCAGCAGTGGACAGAATGGCTACACCTTC

clone_size: once
v_call: TRBV6-1
j_call: TRBJ2-7
d_call: TRBD2
cdr3_aa: CASSESLAGGPNEQYF
cdr3_nt: TGTGCCAGCAGTGAAAGTCTAGCGGGAGGGCCCAACGAGCAGTACTTC

clone_size: once
v_call: TRBV7-7
j_call: TRBJ2-5
d_call: TRBD2
cdr3_aa: CASSDLGGGQGETQYF
cdr3_nt: TGTGCCAGCAGCGACCTCGGCGGGGGGCAAGGAGAGACCCAGTACTTC

clone_size: .
v_call: TRBV27
j_call: TRBJ2-3
d_call: .
cdr3_aa: CASRRTDTQYF
cdr3_nt: TGTGCCAGCAGGAGGACAGATACGCAGTATTTT

clone_size: .
v_call: TRBV27
j_call: TRBJ2-3
d_call: TRBD2
cdr3_aa: CASSFQSGSVRDTQYF
cdr3_nt: TGTGCCAGCAGTTTCCAAAGCGGGAGTGTGAGAGATACGCAGTATTTT

clone_size: .
v_call: TRBV27
j_call: TRBJ1-2
d_call: .
cdr3_aa: CASSPRRVGPRGYTF
cdr3_nt: TGTGCCAGCAGCCCCCGCAGGGTAGGCCCTCGGGGCTACACCTTC

clone_size: .
v_call: TRBV6-2/TRBV6-3
j_call: TRBJ2-3
d_call: .
cdr3_aa: CASSFGTDTQYF
cdr3_nt: TGTGCCAGCAGTTTTGGCACAGATACGCAGTATTTT

clone_size: .
v_call: TRBV9
j_call: TRBJ1-3
d_call: TRBD1
cdr3_aa: CASSGGQVGQNTIYF
cdr3_nt: TGTGCCAGCAGCGGAGGACAGGTGGGCCAAAACACCATATATTTT

clone_size: once
v_call: TRBV7-9
j_call: TRBJ2-1
d_call: .
cdr3_aa: CASSLQAATEQFF
cdr3_nt: TGTGCCAGCAGCTTACAGGCTGCCACTGAGCAGTTCTTC

clone_size: .
v_call: TRBV24-1
j_call: TRBJ1-2
d_call: TRBD1
cdr3_aa: CAIRQGHGYTF
cdr3_nt: TGTGCCATCCGACAGGGACATGGCTACACCTTC

clone_size: .
v_call: TRBV4-3
j_call: TRBJ1-2
d_call: TRBD1
cdr3_aa: CASSERQGTANYGYTF
cdr3_nt: TGCGCCAGCAGCGAAAGACAGGGAACGGCTAACTATGGCTACACCTTC

clone_size: .
v_call: TRBV15
j_call: TRBJ1-1
d_call: .
cdr3_aa: CATSRDGGGAFF
cdr3_nt: TGTGCCACCAGCAGAGATGGGGGAGGAGCTTTCTTT

clone_size: .
v_call: TRBV7-9
j_call: TRBJ2-3
d_call: .
cdr3_aa: CASSLWGTTSTDTQYF
cdr3_nt: TGTGCCAGCAGCTTATGGGGCACTACTAGCACAGATACGCAGTATTTT

clone_size: once
v_call: TRBV5-1
j_call: TRBJ2-2
d_call: .
cdr3_aa: CASSLLANTGELFF
cdr3_nt: TGCGCCAGCAGCTTGTTAGCGAACACCGGGGAGCTGTTTTTT